This record concerns one T cell receptor (beta chain) sequence. Its antigen is unknown. Assay: immunoSEQ multiplex PCR; the TCRdb copy retains only in-frame clones and omits some. The table has around 200,000 clones, about 80% seen once. The sample belongs to a study of cytomegalovirus exposure and HLA in healthy donors. From germline, CDR1 is LNHNV and CDR2 YYDKDF (reference sequence). V shed 5 bases and J 9 bases; nucleotides not matched to a gene: 10. This CDR3 has 16 amino acids. Study-wide findings and caveats: Testing in vitro showed a few CMV-associated chains specific for CMV antigens. The classifier, whose performance was assessed in both the original and validation cohorts, reportedly diagnosed cytomegalovirus status with high specificity and sensitivity.

The sequence was collected from a woman aged 18-29 years in good health and CMV-seropositive. Sequencing used PBMCs. The gene calls are TRBV15 and TRBJ2-1, with 13 bases fitting TRBD2. The CDR3 sequence: CATSHELAGGPGEQFF. The CDR3 bases are TGTGCCACCAGCCACGAACTAGCGGGGGGGCCGGGTGAGCAGTTCTTC.